This T cell receptor beta chain originates from a study of T cell responses to AZD1222 COVID-19 vaccine (dated by TCRdb to 2020 to 2022). About the study as a whole: AZD1222 recipients whose second dose came at about 4 weeks and those whose second dose came at about 12 weeks were combined into one group, since spike-specific TCR depth and breadth did not differ between the two schedules. A total of 233 trial participants underwent TCR sequencing, of whom around 210 had received two doses of AZD1222 and about 25 had received two doses of the MenACWY control vaccine. Enrollment into the trials was organized by age into subgroups of 18-55, 56-69 and 70-plus years, and those subgroups contained about 150, 27 and 61 TCR-sequenced participants, respectively. General study outcomes and caveats: Participants were mostly white British and included more females than males, and it was suggested by the authors that clonal diversity may have been underestimated. Because no samples from the day 14 peak response were available, repertoires could be characterized only after the peak T cell response. In the small 56-69-year group, the increase in depth fell short of significance, most likely because of low power. CD4 TCRs associated with the vaccine covered the entire spike protein, and the dominant responses were in regions 160-218 and 743-854. Nearly half of unique spike-specific TCRs reportedly recognized epitopes outside regions mutated in the B.1.351 and B.1.1.7 variants. After two AZD1222 doses, spike-specific TCR breadth and depth were significantly higher than at day 0 and than in MenACWY recipients. Conclusions about previously exposed vaccinees are limited, since just six AZD1222 recipients were seropositive for SARS-CoV-2 at baseline.

Of note for this clone: Its specific antigen is unknown. Base qualities were left out, and no much larger clone turns up one base away.

The time point label on this specimen signifies: baseline before first vaccination. Samples from vaccinated people were obtained from the UK trials COV001 and COV002, which included a single-blind randomized controlled phase 2/3 trial of AZD1222 (ChAdOx1 nCoV-19) in healthy adults. For TCRbeta chain sequencing, PBMC samples from trial participants were taken at day 0 and at day 28 after the second dose. The CDR3 regions of human TCRbeta chains were subjected to immunosequencing. For the original study's pipeline: Repertoire TCRs were checked for matches against a reference library of SARS-CoV-2-specific TCRs that had been generated using the MIRA antigen-specificity platform. Breadth meant the fraction of unique TCRs that were SARS-CoV-2-associated, whereas depth meant the fraction of total T cells that were SARS-CoV-2-associated. Using the MIRA data, every spike-specific TCR was mapped to the spike region that the TCR reacted to and assigned to either a CD4 or a CD8 class. Log10-transformed breadth and depth values were compared by one-way ANOVA with Sidak's multiple comparisons tests. Here the immuneACCESS table is served through TCRdb, limited to in-frame sequences with V and J called. Missing clones are a known gap in these copies; in checked studies unresolved V genes cover under half, and the rest lacks a known reason. V and J calls and clone size are given by that table; D and trimming were obtained from the DNA. The sample yields 95,000 to 150,000 clones; approximately 88% were counted once. The ten biggest clones cover 4.2% of the sample.

Sequencing was performed on peripheral blood, taken on day 0 of AZD1222 vaccination. The sequence came from an adult in good health.

The CDR3 loop reads CAWSVLEVPEAFF. The bases read TGTGCCTGGAGTGTTCTAGAGGTCCCTGAAGCTTTCTTT. The rearranged chain carries TRBV30 and TRBJ1-1; the D gene is unclear. Including the terminal cysteine and phenylalanine, the CDR3 comprises 13 residues. Left in the record is the CDR3 DNA by itself, 39 bases read in frame from the first base. The junction shows trimming of 0 bases on V and 6 bases on J, plus 11 bases between the germline ends. The germline V gene (reference sequence) supplies CDR1 GTSNPN and CDR2 SVGIG.